The TCR beta chain described here comes from a study of high-grade serous ovarian cancer treatment subgroups (dated by TCRdb to the early 2020s). With respect to the entire study: A mean of around 13,000 reads and 7,000 to 8,500 unique TCR beta rearrangements per sample was generated by sequencing. One primary tumor sample and two metastatic tumor samples were contributed by each patient, so that some 96 samples were obtained in total. The study examined TCR beta repertoires in high-grade serous ovarian cancer patients who were grouped under a laparoscopic triage algorithm by complete gross resection or by neoadjuvant chemotherapy response. The cohort comprised 30 patients: roughly 10 with no residual disease after primary surgery (R0), roughly 10 excellent NACT responders, and roughly 10 poor NACT responders. Study-wide conclusions, independent of this receptor: Spatial information was not captured by bulk tumor TCR sequencing, so insight into HGSC tumor complexity and diversity was limited. Tumors from the same patient had repertoire similarity ranging from 0.11 to 0.79, while tumors from different patients showed almost no similarity. TCR repertoire analyses were focused on CDR3, and CDR1 and CDR2 were not analyzed. TCR clonal relatedness showed a positive correlation with neoantigen level and a trend toward positive correlation with copy number variation and mutation load from whole-genome sequencing.

A distance of 7 bases separates the germline ends of V and J, which lose 0 bases and 1 base respectively. Measured from the cysteine to the phenylalanine, the CDR3 is 14 residues long. The entry retains the CDR3 DNA only, 42 bases that are in frame from base 1. From the germline V gene, CDR1 is SGHDT and CDR2 is YYEEEE. Tumor samples were collected prior to definitive surgery or chemotherapy. Genomic DNA was extracted by the MD Anderson Biospecimen Extraction Resource, and TCR sequencing was done by the MD Anderson Cancer Genomics Laboratory. A note on this clone: The clone's antigen remains unknown. Nothing much larger sits one base from this clone, and base qualities are not available.

High-throughput TCR profiling via ImmunoSEQ was performed on the approximately 90 tumor samples. The authors' analysis ran thus. Richness (unique productive sequences), clonality, evenness and relatedness were included as repertoire diversity metrics, and similarity between samples was assessed with the Bhattacharyya coefficient. Conclusions stayed consistent in a sensitivity analysis that left out TCRs with fewer than two reads. TCRdb carries this immuneACCESS record with in-frame sequences only. Its versions omit some clonotypes, under half of them owing to an unresolved V gene in the studies checked, with the rest unexplained. The V and J calls and the clone size are those of that table, but D and trimming were determined from the DNA. Here the sample has approximately 3,700 clones; about three quarters occur a single time. Approximately 21% of the sample comes from the top ten.

Sequenced material: tumor tissue. This TCR derives from a human donor with high-grade serous ovarian cancer. This chain is built from TRBV5-6 and TRBJ1-1; TRBD1 might be the D gene, on 5 matching bases. The bases read TGTGCCAGCAGCTTGGTTGGGGCGAACACTGAAGCTTTCTTT. Its amino acids are CASSLVGANTEAFF.